The 7 T cell receptor beta chains reported below all come from one sample, sequenced in a study of OX40 agonist ivuxolimab in advanced cancers. Produced via immunoSEQ multiplex PCR; TCRdb's table is partial and in-frame only. The sample holds around 140,000 clones, about 93% seen once. The sample consisted of CD4+ or CD8+ T cells sorted from blood, taken in a trial of the OX40 agonist ivuxolimab. The receptor source for this set is an adult with an advanced solid tumor such as melanoma, head and neck, liver or kidney cancer.

The chain links TRBV7-2 to TRBJ1-1; no reliable D call. Trimming took 1 base from V and 3 from J, leaving 9 bases between them. Germline V gene lookup returns CDR1 SGHTA and CDR2 FQGNSA. This CDR3 has 14 amino acids. The CDR3 spells CASSLVATDTEAFF. CDR3 nucleotides: TGTGCCAGCAGCTTAGTGGCCACGGACACTGAAGCTTTCTTT. Together with reference TRBV7-2 and TRBJ1-1, the CDR3 gives the full variable domain: GAGVSQSPSNKVTEKGKDVELRCDPISGHTALYWYRQSLGQGLEFLIYFQGNSAPDKSGLPSDRFSAERTGGSVSTLTIQRTQQEDSAVYLCASSLVATDTEAFFGQGTRLTVV.

The rearrangement joins TRBV10-2 to TRBJ1-1; TRBD1 agrees at 9 bases. Germline trimming cut 6 bases from V and 0 bases from J; bases unmatched to any gene: 23. CDR1 is WSHSY, CDR2 SAAADI, per germline. The CDR3 loop spans 21 amino acids. CDR3 loop: CASSFFKITRDRVPMNTEAFF. Here the CDR3 DNA reads TGCGCCAGCAGCTTCTTCAAGATTACCCGGGACAGGGTACCTATGAACACTGAAGCTTTCTTT.

This chain links TRBV9 with TRBJ1-5; D gene ambiguous. Per the germline V gene, CDR1 is SGDLS and CDR2 is YYNGEE. The ends were cut back, 0 bases at V and 2 bases at J, with 6 bases in the middle. The CDR3 has 14 residues. CDR3 residues: CASSVGGGNQPQHF. The CDR3 coding sequence is TGTGCCAGCAGCGTAGGAGGCGGCAATCAGCCCCAGCATTTT.

J is TRBJ1-1 and V is TRBV5-1; D is undetermined. The V gene lost 0 bases and the J gene lost 0 bases, with 12 bases spanning the gap. There are 16 residues in the CDR3. Germline V CDR1 and CDR2: SGHRS, YFSETQ. In DNA, the CDR3 is TGCGCCAGCAGCTTGGTGGAGGGCTTTATGAACACTGAAGCTTTCTTT. Translation gives CASSLVEGFMNTEAFF.

The chain combines TRBV7-9 with TRBJ2-7; D is undetermined. The CDR3 has 12 amino acids. Looked up from germline, CDR1 is SEHNR and CDR2 is FQNEAQ (reference sequence). Trimming cost V 8 bases and J 2 bases, with 10 bases left between them. In DNA, the CDR3 is TGTGCCAGCGCCCTCTCCGCCTACGAGCAGTACTTC. It is translated as CASALSAYEQYF.

The rearrangement links TRBV21-1 to TRBJ2-7. TRBV21-1 is a listed pseudogene. The CDR3 has 18 amino acids. In DNA, the CDR3 is TGTGCCAGCAGTTTGAGGCCCGGGACGGACCTTACAAGGTACGAGCAGTACTTC. The encoded protein is CASSLRPGTDLTRYEQYF.

In this sample, this clone turned up once. The CDR3 is CASSLWGRGDFSSGNTIYF. The CDR3 nucleotides read TGTGCCAGCAGTTTATGGGGTCGAGGGGATTTTAGCTCTGGAAACACCATATATTTT. The gene calls are TRBV28 and TRBJ1-3; D possibly corresponds to TRBD1 (5 bases). Germline assignment: CDR1 MDHEN and CDR2 SYDVKM. V dropped 0 bases and J dropped 0 bases, with 18 bases sitting between them. The CDR3 totals 19 residues. Using reference TRBV28 and TRBJ1-3 for the parts outside the CDR3, the full variable domain is DVKVTQSSRYLVKRTGEKVFLECVQDMDHENMFWYRQDPGLGLRLIYFSYDVKMKEKGDIPEGYSVSREKKERFSLILESASTNQTSMYLCASSLWGRGDFSSGNTIYFGEGSWLTVV.